The 8 T cell receptor beta chains presented below share a single source sample, sequenced in a study of T cells after yellow fever vaccination. TCRdb re-called the 5' RACE reads through MiXCR, storing one row per CDR3 protein. Of hundreds of thousands of distinct CDR3 sequences in the sample, roughly 22% were seen once. Material: PBMCs, obtained about 20 days after the first yellow fever vaccination. These TCRs come from a man between 18 and 29 years old who received the YFV17D yellow fever vaccine.

Regarding this clonotype: It is unclear where the CDR3 begins or ends on the DNA, so no DNA is shown, and the CDR3 is as TCRdb lists it. The chain uses TRBV9 and TRBJ2-3; the listed D gene, TRBD2, was not tested against the DNA. The CDR3 has 19 residues if both end residues are counted. CDR1 SGDLS and CDR2 YYNGEE come from the germline V gene. The CDR3 loop reads CASSATFGSSGGVTDTQYF.

The rearrangement links TRBV11-1 to TRBJ2-4; TRBD1 agrees at 10 bases. V shed 5 bases and J 8 bases; nucleotides not matched to a gene: 18. This CDR3 has 18 amino acids. CDR1 is SGHAT, CDR2 FQDESV, per germline (reference sequence). CDR3 loop: CASSTDRPPGQGRDIQYF. The CDR3 coding sequence is TGTGCCAGCAGCACAGACCGACCCCCGGGACAGGGGAGAGACATTCAGTACTTC.

This clonotype was observed many times. The J gene is TRBJ2-1, the V gene TRBV12-3 or TRBV12-4; 8 bases are shared with TRBD2. This CDR3 has 14 amino acids. With V trimmed by 7 bases and J by 0 bases, 2 bases remained unmatched. CDR3 loop: CASTRGGSYNEQFF. The CDR3 region has the DNA TGTGCCAGCACACGGGGGGGCTCCTACAATGAGCAGTTCTTC.

The genes are TRBV9 and TRBJ2-1, with 7 bases lining up with TRBD1. V shed 0 bases and J 2 bases; nucleotides not matched to a gene: 2. The CDR3 loop spans 15 amino acids. In germline, CDR1 is SGDLS, CDR2 YYNGEE. DNA of the CDR3: TGTGCCAGCAGCGTAGGGGACAGCACCTACAATGAGCAGTTCTTC. Its translation is CASSVGDSTYNEQFF.

The CDR3 sequence is CASKSGVFKDTQYF. CDR3 coding DNA: TGTGCCAGCAAAAGCGGGGTTTTCAAAGATACGCAGTATTTT. The chain recombines TRBV6-1 with TRBJ2-3, with 7 bases identical to TRBD2. The V gene's germline CDR1 is MNHNS and CDR2 SASEGT. The V segment lost 7 bases and the J segment 5 bases; nucleotides outside the gene matches: 9. CDR3 length: 14 amino acids.

The CDR3 DNA reads TGTGCCACCCGACTAGCGGGGGGAGATGAGCAGTTCTTC. Its protein product is CATRLAGGDEQFF. The chain employs TRBV3-1 and TRBJ2-1; 13 nucleotides match TRBD2. The CDR3 is made up of 13 amino acids. Germline values: CDR1 LGHDT, CDR2 YNNKEL (reference sequence). With V trimmed by 10 bases and J by 8 bases, 5 bases remained unmatched.

This clonotype was seen more than once but under ten times. This chain uses TRBV20-1 with TRBJ2-1, with D uncertain. CDR3 length: 14 residues. CDR1 and CDR2 from the germline V gene are DFQATT and SNEGSKA (reference sequence). Trimming left V 1 base short and J 6 bases short, with 13 bases between. The CDR3 here is CSARGGFGVNEQFF. The CDR3 region has the DNA TGCAGTGCTAGAGGGGGATTTGGGGTCAATGAGCAGTTCTTC.

V usage is TRBV29-1 and J usage is TRBJ2-7; D gene uncertain. This CDR3 comprises 11 residues. Germline lookup yields CDR1 SQVTM and CDR2 ANQGSEA. The ends were cut back, 4 bases at V and 6 bases at J, with 10 bases in the middle. CDR3 nucleotides: TGCAGCGTTGCGAATCGGAGCGAGCAGTACTTC. It yields the protein CSVANRSEQYF.